This T cell receptor (beta chain) was sequenced in a study of cytomegalovirus exposure and HLA in healthy donors. A word on this clone: Antigen: not known.

A multiplex PCR was run with 60 Vbeta primers and 13 Jbeta primers. Method: immunoSEQ multiplex PCR; TCRdb's copy keeps in-frame clones and lacks some. Counted here are 150,000 or so clones, around 70% occurring once; the ten biggest clones make up under 2.5%. From germline, CDR1 is LGHNA and CDR2 YSLEER. Between the trimmed V and J ends, which lost 4 bases and 0 bases, there was a span of 10 bases. The CDR3 extends over 16 amino acids. Overall study findings and caveats: A few V segments could not be told apart, such as TRBV6-2 and TRBV6-3, and were left out.

Sequencing used PBMCs. The gene calls are TRBV4-3 and TRBJ2-6, with D maybe TRBD1 (6 bases). This receptor was identified in a man aged 25 to 45 in good health and CMV-seronegative. The chain's CDR3 is CASSPDSVSGANVLTF. The DNA for the CDR3 is TGCGCCAGCAGCCCGGACAGTGTCTCTGGGGCCAACGTCCTGACTTTC.